The rows below give T cell receptor beta chains drawn from one sample of a study of PD-1 blockade in classical Hodgkin lymphoma. Generated by immunoSEQ multiplex PCR, the TCRdb table keeps only in-frame clones and is missing some. The sample yields about 30,000 clones, around 88% seen once. This sample comprised CD8+ T cells from blood, obtained at baseline. Receptor source: a human donor with classical Hodgkin lymphoma. CDR3s include the opening cysteine and the closing phenylalanine or tryptophan. Some rows have no size entry. The others give once, few or many, or a class for an expanded clone.

V,J,size,CDR3
TRBV27,TRBJ2-5,-,CASSQFMPPRAQETQYF
TRBV7-6,TRBJ2-7,-,CASSSDRGRGYEQYF
TRBV27,TRBJ2-7,-,CASSLEASLSYEQYF
TRBV15,TRBJ2-7,once,CATSNGQVYEQYF
TRBV9,TRBJ2-7,-,CASSVGVRVPDYEQYF
TRBV5-1,TRBJ2-7,-,CASSPTSGSGYEQYF
TRBV6-5,TRBJ1-2,few,CASSYSAIYGYTF
TRBV7-6,TRBJ2-3,-,CASRMGGGPTDTQYF
TRBV7-3,TRBJ2-1,once,CASSPSGTRGFNEQFF
TRBV9,TRBJ2-7,-,CASSVEGYEQYF
TRBV27,TRBJ1-1,-,CASSIDRGLTEAFF
TRBV28,TRBJ2-7,once,CASRLTGTSVDEQYF
TRBV11-1,TRBJ2-1,-,CASSRPKRESSYNEQFF
TRBV4-1,TRBJ2-3,-,CASSQHFPSGADLTDTQYF
TRBV5-6,TRBJ2-1,-,CASSLPNRDEQFF
TRBV7-6,TRBJ2-1,-,CASSTSGGGYEQFF
TRBV5-1,TRBJ1-3,-,CASISGNTIYF
TRBV29-1,TRBJ2-7,-,CSVEDPYYEQYF
TRBV4-2,TRBJ2-7,-,CASSQGTSGTYEQYF
TRBV5-1,TRBJ2-4,-,CASSLDQNIQYF
TRBV27,TRBJ1-2,-,CASSFSEDGGYTF
TRBV27,TRBJ2-7,-,CASSYSLGGLSYEQYF
TRBV2,TRBJ2-7,-,CASSGVPSGVASYEQYF
TRBV5-1,TRBJ1-2,-,CASSLGRQDDGYTF
TRBV4-1,TRBJ1-6,-,CASSQDRGARTYNSPLHF
TRBV30,TRBJ2-7,-,CAWSAGYEQYF
TRBV14,TRBJ2-7,-,CASSHVKTPGLLYEQYF
TRBV27,TRBJ2-1,-,CASSYYSSSYNEQFF
TRBV5-5,TRBJ1-1,once,CASSVGTEAFF
TRBV23-1,TRBJ1-4,-,CASRRGQDEKLFF
TRBV7-8,TRBJ2-1,-,CASMEGELVQFF
TRBV27,TRBJ2-7,-,CASSYSGTSGSHEQYF
TRBV6-1,TRBJ2-3,once,CASSEGRDSTDTQYF
TRBV15,TRBJ2-7,-,CATRDESGQDLSYEQYF
TRBV27,TRBJ2-1,-,CASSFLAGGPGNEQFF
TRBV9,TRBJ1-2,few,CASSSLKGTGSGYTF
TRBV5-1,TRBJ2-5,-,CASALLRPDQETQYF
TRBV6-5,TRBJ1-2,-,CASSFTRGYGYTF
TRBV9,TRBJ2-7,-,CASSVGGDSYEQYF
TRBV9,TRBJ2-1,-,CASSDSYNEQFF
TRBV27,TRBJ2-7,few,CASGTYEQYF
TRBV27,TRBJ2-7,-,CASSSHQEKAYEQYF
TRBV7-9,TRBJ2-3,-,CASSSPRQGPDTQYF
TRBV2,TRBJ2-5,-,CASSELAEYQETQYF
TRBV21-1,TRBJ2-1,-,CASSTSATYNEQFF
TRBV4-1,TRBJ2-1,once,CASSVSGSPYNEQFF
TRBV27,TRBJ1-2,-,CASSYGAGDYGYTF
TRBV7-6,TRBJ2-1,-,CASSLLRETYNEQFF
TRBV2,TRBJ2-1,-,CASSEEGTSGRAGSYNEQFF